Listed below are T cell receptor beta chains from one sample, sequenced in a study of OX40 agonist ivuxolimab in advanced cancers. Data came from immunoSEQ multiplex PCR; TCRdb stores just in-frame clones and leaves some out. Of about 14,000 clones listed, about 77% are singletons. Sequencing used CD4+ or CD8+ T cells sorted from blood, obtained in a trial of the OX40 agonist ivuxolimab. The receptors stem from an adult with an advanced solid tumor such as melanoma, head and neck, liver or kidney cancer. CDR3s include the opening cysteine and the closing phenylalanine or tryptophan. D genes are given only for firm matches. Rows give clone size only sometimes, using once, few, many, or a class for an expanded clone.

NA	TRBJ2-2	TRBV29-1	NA	TGCAGCGTTCCTGACACCACCGGGGAGCTGTTTTTT	CSVPDTTGELFF
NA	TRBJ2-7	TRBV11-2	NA	TGTGCCAGCAGCTTAGTAACAGGGACCCTCTCCTACGAGCAGTACTTC	CASSLVTGTLSYEQYF
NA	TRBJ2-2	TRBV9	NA	TGTGCCAGCAGCGTCCACGGGAGCACCGGGGAGCTGTTTTTT	CASSVHGSTGELFF
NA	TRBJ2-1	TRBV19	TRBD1	TGTGCCAGTAGTATTTGGGACAGGGGCGACAATGAGCAGTTCTTC	CASSIWDRGDNEQFF
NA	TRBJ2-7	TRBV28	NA	TGTGCCAGCAGTTTAGCCCGGAACCACTACGAGCAGTACTTC	CASSLARNHYEQYF
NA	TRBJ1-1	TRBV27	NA	TGTGCCAGCAGGCGGTCTTGGAGCACTGAAGCTTTCTTT	CASRRSWSTEAFF
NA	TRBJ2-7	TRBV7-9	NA	TGTGCCAGCAGCAGTGAATTTGAGCAGTACTTC	CASSSEFEQYF
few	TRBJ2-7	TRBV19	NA	TGTGCCAGTAGTCCTTCGAGCTCCTACGAGCAGTACTTC	CASSPSSSYEQYF
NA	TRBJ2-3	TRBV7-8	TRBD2	TGTGCCAGCAGCCAGACTAGCGGGAGGGCGGATACGCAGTATTTT	CASSQTSGRADTQYF
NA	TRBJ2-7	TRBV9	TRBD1	TGTGCCAGCAGCGCTGGGACAGGAACCTACGAGCAGTACTTC	CASSAGTGTYEQYF
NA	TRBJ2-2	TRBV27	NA	TGTGCCAGCAGTTTAGGCGTAGCCGGGGAGCTGTTTTTT	CASSLGVAGELFF
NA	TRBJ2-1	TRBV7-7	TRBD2	TGTGCTAGCAGCTTAGCGGCGGGAGTGCCCTACAATGAGCAGTTCTTC	CASSLAAGVPYNEQFF
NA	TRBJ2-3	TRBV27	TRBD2	TGTGCCAGCAGTCCCGCACTAGCGGGGGAGCTCCAGGCAGATACGCAGTATTTT	CASSPALAGELQADTQYF
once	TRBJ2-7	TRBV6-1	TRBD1	TGTGCCAGCAGTGGACTGGGACAGGGGATAGGCGAGCAGTACTTC	CASSGLGQGIGEQYF
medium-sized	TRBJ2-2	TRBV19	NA	TGTGCCAGTAGTATGTCCAGCACCGGGGAGCTGTTTTTT	CASSMSSTGELFF
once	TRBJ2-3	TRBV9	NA	TGTGCCAGCAGCGAGTCGGGTGGGGCAGGGGATACGCAGTATTTT	CASSESGGAGDTQYF
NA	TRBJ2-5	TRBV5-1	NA	TGCGCCAGCAGCTTGGACCAGGGATCCAAAGAGACCCAGTACTTC	CASSLDQGSKETQYF
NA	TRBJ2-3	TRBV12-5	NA	TGTGCTAGTGGTTTGAACATTCGAATTAGCACAGATACGCAGTATTTT	CASGLNIRISTDTQYF
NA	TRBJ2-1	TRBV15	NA	TGTGCCACCAGCAGAGCTCAGGGACCCTACAATGAGCAGTTCTTC	CATSRAQGPYNEQFF
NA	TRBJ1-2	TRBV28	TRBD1	TGTGCCAGCAGTTCCGGACAGGGGCACTATGGCTACACCTTC	CASSSGQGHYGYTF
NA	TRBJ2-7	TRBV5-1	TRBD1	TGCGCCAGCAGCGTAGGACCGGGACAGACCTCCTACGAGCAGTACTTC	CASSVGPGQTSYEQYF
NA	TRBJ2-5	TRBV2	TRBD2	TGTGCCAGCAGAGGTTCAGGTTGGTCGCCTAGCGGGTGGTACCAAGAGACCCAGTACTTC	CASRGSGWSPSGWYQETQYF
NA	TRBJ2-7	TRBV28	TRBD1	TGTGCCAGCAGTTTTTCATTGCTCCGGGACAGCGACTTC	CASSFSLLRDSDF
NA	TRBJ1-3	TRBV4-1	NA	TGCGCCAGCAGCCAAGATGGTACAGGGAGCTCTGGAAACACCATATATTTT	CASSQDGTGSSGNTIYF
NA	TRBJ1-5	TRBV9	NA	TGTGCCAGCAGCGACACCTACAATCAGCCCCAGCATTTT	CASSDTYNQPQHF
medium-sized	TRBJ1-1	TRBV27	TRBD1	TGTGCCAGCAGTGGGACAGCTGGGTACACTGAAGCTTTCTTT	CASSGTAGYTEAFF
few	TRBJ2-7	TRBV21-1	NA	TGTGCCAGCAGTCCAGCCGAGCAGTACTTC	CASSPAEQYF
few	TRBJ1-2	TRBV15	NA	TGTGCCACCAGCAGAGAGGGCGGAAGAGCAGATGGCTACACCTTC	CATSREGGRADGYTF
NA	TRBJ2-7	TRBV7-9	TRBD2	TGTGCCAGCAGCCCGGGACTAGCGGGAGACGAGCAGTACTTC	CASSPGLAGDEQYF
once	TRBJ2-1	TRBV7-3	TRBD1	TGTGCCAGCAGCCGGACAGGGAACTACAATGAGCAGTTCTTC	CASSRTGNYNEQFF
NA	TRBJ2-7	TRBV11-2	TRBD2	TGTGCCAGCAGCTTAGCCGGGGGAGGGTTAGGGAACGAGCAGTACTTC	CASSLAGGGLGNEQYF
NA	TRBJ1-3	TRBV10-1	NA	TGCGCCAGCAGTGAGGGGACCCAGAACTGGAACACCATATATTTT	CASSEGTQNWNTIYF
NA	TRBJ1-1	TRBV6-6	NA	TGTGCCAGCAGAGAGACAGGGAACACTGAAGCTTTCTTT	CASRETGNTEAFF
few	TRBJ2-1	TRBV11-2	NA	TGTGCCAGCGGGCGCGGGTACAATGAGCAGTTCTTC	CASGRGYNEQFF
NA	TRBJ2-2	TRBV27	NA	TGTGCCAGCAGTTTATGGGGCAGCTACACCGGGGAGCTGTTTTTT	CASSLWGSYTGELFF
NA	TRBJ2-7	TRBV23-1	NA	TGCGCCAGCAGTCAATCATCTGAGTCCGGCGTAAGCTCCTACGAGCAGTACTTC	CASSQSSESGVSSYEQYF
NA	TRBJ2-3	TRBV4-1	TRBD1	TGCGCCAGCAGCCTCCCTCCGGGACAGGGGGCAGATACGCAGTATTTT	CASSLPPGQGADTQYF
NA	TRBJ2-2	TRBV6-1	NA	TGTGCCAGCAGTGAAGCGCAGCTCGGGGAGCTGTTTTTT	CASSEAQLGELFF
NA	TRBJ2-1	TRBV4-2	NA	TGTGCCAGCAGCCAATACTCCCCCAATGAGCAGTTCTTC	CASSQYSPNEQFF